A single sample is the source of the 12 T cell receptor beta chains below, sequenced in a study of PD-1 blockade in classical Hodgkin lymphoma. Sample time point: cycle 4 day 1 (C4D1), after 5 to 7 weeks of nivolumab. Each patient relapsed following autologous stem cell transplantation, and prior brentuximab vedotin exposure differed. Sequenced by immunoSEQ multiplex PCR; TCRdb stores in-frame clones only, minus some. The sample consists of 20,000 to 25,000 clones, roughly 71% of them appearing once. The sequenced sample was peripheral blood mononuclear cells (PBMCs), obtained before the fourth cycle of nivolumab. The receptors derive from a human donor with classical Hodgkin lymphoma.

The DNA for the CDR3 is TGTGCCAGCAACCCCCGGGACAGGGGGCTAGATGGCTACACCTTC. Its protein product is CASNPRDRGLDGYTF. The V call is TRBV21-1, the J call TRBJ1-2; TRBD1 is the table's D call and was not checked against the DNA. TRBV21-1 represents a pseudogene. This CDR3 is built from 15 residues.

This chain joins TRBV6-5 and TRBJ2-2; 10 bases map to TRBD2. CDR1 and CDR2 from the germline V gene are MNHEY and SVGAGI. The CDR3 sequence is 15 residues long. Germline trimming cut 9 bases from V and 2 bases from J; bases unmatched to any gene: 6. CDR3 sequence (DNA): TGTGCCAGTAAAGGACTAGCGGTAAACACCGGGGAGCTGTTTTTT. Amino acids: CASKGLAVNTGELFF.

CDR3 in DNA: TGTGCCAGCAGCCCGATTACTTGGATGAACACTGAAGCTTTCTTT. Translated: CASSPITWMNTEAFF. The V call is TRBV7-2, the J call TRBJ1-1; no reliable D call. In germline, CDR1 is SGHTA, CDR2 FQGNSA. The CDR3 has 15 residues. Trimming removed 5 bases from V and 0 bases from J, with 13 bases in between.

The chain couples TRBV4-2 to TRBJ1-2; D uncertain. This CDR3 has 13 amino acids. The germline V and J ends were trimmed by 0 bases and 2 bases, with 4 bases remaining between them. Germline values: CDR1 LGHNA, CDR2 YNFKEQ. The CDR3 spells CASSQERNYGYTF. CDR3 sequence (DNA): TGTGCCAGCAGCCAAGAGCGGAACTATGGCTACACCTTC.

This clone showed up just a few times. The J gene is TRBJ1-6, the V gene TRBV6-6, with a weak D call TRBD1 (5 bases). Germline CDR1 MNHNY, CDR2 SVGAGI (reference sequence). V was shortened by 7 bases and J by 5 bases, with 15 bases between the two germline ends. The CDR3 length is 15 residues. CDR3 in amino acids: CASNSPGGDNSPLHF. The CDR3 nucleotides read TGTGCCAGCAACTCTCCGGGGGGGGATAATTCACCCCTCCACTTT.

This chain uses TRBV6-4 with TRBJ1-2; D unresolved. V lost 3 bases and J lost 5, with 4 bases in between. CDR1 and CDR2 from the germline V gene are MRHNA and SNTAGT. The CDR3 spans 11 residues. The DNA for the CDR3 is TGTGCCAGCAGTGAGTGGTATGGCTACACCTTC. Translated, it gives CASSEWYGYTF.

CDR3 nucleotides: TGTGCCAGCAGTTTAGCGGGAGGGGTCCATACGCAGTATTTT. Translating gives CASSLAGGVHTQYF. The V call is TRBV28, the J call TRBJ2-3, with 9 positions matching TRBD2. Unmatched junction bases numbered 4, after V lost 2 bases and J lost 7 bases. The CDR3 extends over 14 amino acids. Germline V CDR1 and CDR2: MDHEN, SYDVKM.

The chain couples TRBV7-2 to TRBJ1-2, with 7 bases identical to TRBD1. From germline, CDR1 is SGHTA and CDR2 FQGNSA. After removal of 1 base from V and 8 bases from J, the junction contained 7 bases not matched to a gene. CDR3 length: 14 amino acids. The chain's CDR3 is CASSLGGQALGYTF. CDR3 DNA: TGTGCCAGCAGCTTAGGTGGACAGGCCCTGGGCTACACCTTC.

Comments on this clone: A junction end diverges from the germline sequence, so it may reflect a read error. The genes are TRBV6-6 and TRBJ2-1, with TRBD2 matching 9 bases. CDR1 MNHNY and CDR2 SVGAGI come from the germline V gene (reference sequence). The CDR3 extends over 13 amino acids. In DNA form, the CDR3 reads TGTGCCAGCAGGGACCCCGGGACTAGCCCCCTGATCTTC. It is translated as CASRDPGTSPLIF.

The genes are TRBV6-5 and TRBJ2-7; possible D gene TRBD2, 6 bases. Trimming pared 6 bases from V and 4 bases from J, leaving 13 bases between. The CDR3 is 13 residues long. Germline lookup yields CDR1 MNHEY and CDR2 SVGAGI. This CDR3 is CASSRTGTYEQYF. The DNA of the CDR3 is TGTGCCAGCAGCCGTACCGGGACTTACGAGCAGTACTTC.

The CDR3 spells CASSLGPIKNIQYF. CDR3 nucleotide sequence: TGTGCCAGCAGCTTAGGACCAATCAAAAACATTCAGTACTTC. J is TRBJ2-4 and V is TRBV7-8, with D hard to call. CDR3 size: 14 residues. V dropped 1 base and J dropped 3 bases, with 7 bases sitting between them. Germline assignment: CDR1 SGHVS and CDR2 FQNEAQ.

The sample holds a few counts of this clone. V and J are TRBV2 and TRBJ1-2; 9 bases match TRBD1. V shed 7 bases, J shed 2 bases, and the junction held 2 bases outside the gene matches. Per the germline V gene, CDR1 is SNHLY and CDR2 is FYNNEI. CDR3 size: 13 residues. The chain's CDR3 is CASTGTGNYGYTF. The DNA of the CDR3 is TGTGCCAGCACTGGGACAGGGAACTATGGCTACACCTTC.